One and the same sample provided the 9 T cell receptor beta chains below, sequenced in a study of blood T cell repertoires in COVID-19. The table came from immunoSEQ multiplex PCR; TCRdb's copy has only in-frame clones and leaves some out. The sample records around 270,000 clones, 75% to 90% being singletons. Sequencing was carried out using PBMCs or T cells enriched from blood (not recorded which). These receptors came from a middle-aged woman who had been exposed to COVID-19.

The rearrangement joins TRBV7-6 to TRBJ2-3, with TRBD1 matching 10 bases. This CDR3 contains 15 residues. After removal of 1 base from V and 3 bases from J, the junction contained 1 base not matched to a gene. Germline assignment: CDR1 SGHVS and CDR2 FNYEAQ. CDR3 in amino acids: CASSLGGQGTDTQYF. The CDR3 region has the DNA TGTGCCAGCAGCTTAGGGGGACAGGGGACAGATACGCAGTATTTT.

This CDR3 reads CASSVGAEPYNSPLHF. The CDR3 bases are TGTGCCAGCAGCGTAGGAGCGGAACCCTATAATTCACCCCTCCACTTT. This chain uses TRBV9 with TRBJ1-6; no clear D gene. This CDR3 spans 16 amino acids. From germline, CDR1 is SGDLS and CDR2 YYNGEE. Trimming pared 0 bases from V and 2 bases from J, leaving 9 bases between.

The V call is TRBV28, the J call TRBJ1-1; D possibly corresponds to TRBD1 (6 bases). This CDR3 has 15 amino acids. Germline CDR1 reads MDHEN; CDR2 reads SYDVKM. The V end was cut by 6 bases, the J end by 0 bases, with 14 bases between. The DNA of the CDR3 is TGTGCCAGCAGCCAACAGGGCCGACTGAACACTGAAGCTTTCTTT. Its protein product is CASSQQGRLNTEAFF.

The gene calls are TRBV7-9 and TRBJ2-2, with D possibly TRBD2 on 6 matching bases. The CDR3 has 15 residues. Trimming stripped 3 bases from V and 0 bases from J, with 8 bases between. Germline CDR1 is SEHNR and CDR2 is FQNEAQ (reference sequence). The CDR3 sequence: CASSFSGANTGELFF. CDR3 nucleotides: TGTGCCAGCAGCTTTAGCGGAGCGAACACCGGGGAGCTGTTTTTT.

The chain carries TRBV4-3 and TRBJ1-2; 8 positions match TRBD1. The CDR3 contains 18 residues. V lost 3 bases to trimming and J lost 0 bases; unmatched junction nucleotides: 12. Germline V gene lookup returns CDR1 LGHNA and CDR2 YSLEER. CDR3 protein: CASSHHEGTGTANYGYTF. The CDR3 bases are TGCGCCAGCAGCCATCACGAGGGGACAGGAACAGCTAACTATGGCTACACCTTC.

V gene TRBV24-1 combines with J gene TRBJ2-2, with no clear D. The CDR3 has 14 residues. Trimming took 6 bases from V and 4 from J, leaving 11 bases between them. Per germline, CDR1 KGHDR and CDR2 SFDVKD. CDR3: CATSRSPLTGELFF. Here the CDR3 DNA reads TGTGCCACCAGTCGGAGTCCACTCACCGGGGAGCTGTTTTTT.

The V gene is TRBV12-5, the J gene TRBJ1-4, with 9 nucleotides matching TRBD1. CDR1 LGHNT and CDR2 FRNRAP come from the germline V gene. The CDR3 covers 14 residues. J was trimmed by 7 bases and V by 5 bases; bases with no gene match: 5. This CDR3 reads CASGNPDRGEKLFF. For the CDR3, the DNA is TGTGCTAGTGGTAATCCGGACAGGGGTGAAAAACTGTTTTTT. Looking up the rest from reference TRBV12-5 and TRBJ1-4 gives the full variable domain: DARVTQTPRHKVTEMGQEVTMRCQPILGHNTVFWYRQTMMQGLELLAYFRNRAPLDDSGMPKDRFSAEMPDATLATLKIQPSEPRDSAVYFCASGNPDRGEKLFFGSGTQLSVL.

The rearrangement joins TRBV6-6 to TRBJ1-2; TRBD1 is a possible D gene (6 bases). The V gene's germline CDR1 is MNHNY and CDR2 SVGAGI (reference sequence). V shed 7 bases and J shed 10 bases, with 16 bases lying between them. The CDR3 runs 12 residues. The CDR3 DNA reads TGTGCCAGCAAGAACAGGGAAGAGAACTACACCTTC. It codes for CASKNREENYTF.

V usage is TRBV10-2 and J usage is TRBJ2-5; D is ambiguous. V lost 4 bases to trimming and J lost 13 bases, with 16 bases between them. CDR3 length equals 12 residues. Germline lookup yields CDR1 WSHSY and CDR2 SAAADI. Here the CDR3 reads CASSALPGPPYF. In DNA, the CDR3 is TGCGCCAGCAGTGCGTTACCGGGTCCCCCGTACTTC.